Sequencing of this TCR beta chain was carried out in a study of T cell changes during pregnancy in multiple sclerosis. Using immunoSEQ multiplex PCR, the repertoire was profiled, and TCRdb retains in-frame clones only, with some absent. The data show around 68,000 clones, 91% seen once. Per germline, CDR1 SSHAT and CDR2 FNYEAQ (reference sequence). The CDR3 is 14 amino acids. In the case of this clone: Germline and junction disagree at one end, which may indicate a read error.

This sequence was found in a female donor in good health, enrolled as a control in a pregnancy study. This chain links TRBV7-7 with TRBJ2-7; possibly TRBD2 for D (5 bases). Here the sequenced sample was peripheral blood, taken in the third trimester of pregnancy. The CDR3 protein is CASSLDGDSYEQYF. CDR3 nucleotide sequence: TGTGCTAGCAGCTTAGACGGGGATTCCTACGAGCAGTACTTC.